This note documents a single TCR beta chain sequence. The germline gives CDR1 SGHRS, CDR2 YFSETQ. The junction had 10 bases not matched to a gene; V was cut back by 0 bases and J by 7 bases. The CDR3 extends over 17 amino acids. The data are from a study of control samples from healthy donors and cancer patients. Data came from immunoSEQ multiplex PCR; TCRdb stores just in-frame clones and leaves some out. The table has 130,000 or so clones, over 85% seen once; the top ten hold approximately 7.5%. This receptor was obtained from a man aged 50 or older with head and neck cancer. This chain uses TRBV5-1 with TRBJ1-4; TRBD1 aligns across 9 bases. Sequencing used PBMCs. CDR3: CASSLDPPGQGGEKLFF. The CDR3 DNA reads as TGCGCCAGCAGCTTGGATCCTCCGGGACAGGGCGGTGAAAAACTGTTTTTT.